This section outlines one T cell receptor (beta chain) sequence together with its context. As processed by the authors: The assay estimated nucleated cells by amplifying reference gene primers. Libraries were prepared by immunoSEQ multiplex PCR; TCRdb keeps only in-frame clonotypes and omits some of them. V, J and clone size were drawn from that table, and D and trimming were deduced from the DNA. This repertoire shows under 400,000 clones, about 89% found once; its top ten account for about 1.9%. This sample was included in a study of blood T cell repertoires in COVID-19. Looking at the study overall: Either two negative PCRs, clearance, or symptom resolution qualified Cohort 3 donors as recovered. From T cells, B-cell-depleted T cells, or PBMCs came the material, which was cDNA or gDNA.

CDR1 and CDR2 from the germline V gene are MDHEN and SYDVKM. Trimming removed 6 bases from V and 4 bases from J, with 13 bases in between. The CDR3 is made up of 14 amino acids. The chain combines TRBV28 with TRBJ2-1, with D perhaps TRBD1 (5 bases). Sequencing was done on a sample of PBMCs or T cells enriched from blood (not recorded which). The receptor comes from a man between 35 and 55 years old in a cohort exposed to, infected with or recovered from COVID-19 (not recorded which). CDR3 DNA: TGTGCCAGCAGGACCGAAGGGGCTTACAATGAGCAGTTCTTC. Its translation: CASRTEGAYNEQFF. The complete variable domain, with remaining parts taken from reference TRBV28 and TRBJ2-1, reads DVKVTQSSRYLVKRTGEKVFLECVQDMDHENMFWYRQDPGLGLRLIYFSYDVKMKEKGDIPEGYSVSREKKERFSLILESASTNQTSMYLCASRTEGAYNEQFFGPGTRLTVL.